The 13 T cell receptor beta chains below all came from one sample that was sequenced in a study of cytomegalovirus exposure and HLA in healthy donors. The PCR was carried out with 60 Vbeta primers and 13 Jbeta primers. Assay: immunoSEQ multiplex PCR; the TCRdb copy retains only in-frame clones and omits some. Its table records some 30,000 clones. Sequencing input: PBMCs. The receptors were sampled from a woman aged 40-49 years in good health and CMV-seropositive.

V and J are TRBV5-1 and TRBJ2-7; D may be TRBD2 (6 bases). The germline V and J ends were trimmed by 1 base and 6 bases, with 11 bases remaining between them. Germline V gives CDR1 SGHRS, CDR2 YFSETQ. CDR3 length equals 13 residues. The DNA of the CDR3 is TGCGCCAGCAGCTTGTTTCGGGGAGGCGAGCAGTACTTC. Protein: CASSLFRGGEQYF.

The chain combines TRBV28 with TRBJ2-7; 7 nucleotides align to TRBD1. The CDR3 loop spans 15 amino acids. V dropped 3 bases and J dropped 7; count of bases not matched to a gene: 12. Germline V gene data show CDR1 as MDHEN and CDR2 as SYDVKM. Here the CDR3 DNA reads TGTGCCAGCAGTTTGGGGACAGCCAGAGTACGGGAGCAGTACTTC. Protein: CASSLGTARVREQYF. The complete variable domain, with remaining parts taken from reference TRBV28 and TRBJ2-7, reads DVKVTQSSRYLVKRTGEKVFLECVQDMDHENMFWYRQDPGLGLRLIYFSYDVKMKEKGDIPEGYSVSREKKERFSLILESASTNQTSMYLCASSLGTARVREQYFGPGTRLTVT.

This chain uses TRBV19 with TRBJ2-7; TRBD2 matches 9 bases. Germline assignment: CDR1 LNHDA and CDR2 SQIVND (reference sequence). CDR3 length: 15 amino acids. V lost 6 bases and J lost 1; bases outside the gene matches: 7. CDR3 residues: CASRASGTASYEQYF. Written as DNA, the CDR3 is TGTGCCAGTAGAGCTAGCGGGACAGCGTCCTACGAGCAGTACTTC.

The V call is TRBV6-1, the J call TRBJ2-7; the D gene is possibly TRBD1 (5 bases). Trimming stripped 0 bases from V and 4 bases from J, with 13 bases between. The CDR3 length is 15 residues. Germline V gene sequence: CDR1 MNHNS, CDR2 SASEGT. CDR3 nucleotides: TGTGCCAGCAGTGAAGCAATCAGGGTGACTTACGAGCAGTACTTC. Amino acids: CASSEAIRVTYEQYF.

For the CDR3, the DNA is TGTGCCAGCAGTGCACCCCAAGGGACAGGGCCCTATGGCTACACCTTC. Protein product: CASSAPQGTGPYGYTF. The V call is TRBV28, the J call TRBJ1-2; 9 positions match TRBD1. Germline values: CDR1 MDHEN, CDR2 SYDVKM. With V trimmed by 5 bases and J by 4 bases, 11 bases remained unmatched. This CDR3 has 16 residues.

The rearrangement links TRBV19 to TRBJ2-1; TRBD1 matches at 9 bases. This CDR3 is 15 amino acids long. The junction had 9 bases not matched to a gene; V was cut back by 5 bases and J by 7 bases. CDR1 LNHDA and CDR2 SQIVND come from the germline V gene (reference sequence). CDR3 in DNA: TGTGCCAGTAGTCCGGACAGGGGAGGGGGGAATGAGCAGTTCTTC. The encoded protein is CASSPDRGGGNEQFF.

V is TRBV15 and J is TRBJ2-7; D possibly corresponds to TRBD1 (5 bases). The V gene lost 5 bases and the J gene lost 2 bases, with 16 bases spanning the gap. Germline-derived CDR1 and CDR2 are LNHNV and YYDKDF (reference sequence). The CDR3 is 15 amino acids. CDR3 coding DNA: TGTGCCACCAGCTCTATGACAGCGACACCCTACGAGCAGTACTTC. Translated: CATSSMTATPYEQYF.

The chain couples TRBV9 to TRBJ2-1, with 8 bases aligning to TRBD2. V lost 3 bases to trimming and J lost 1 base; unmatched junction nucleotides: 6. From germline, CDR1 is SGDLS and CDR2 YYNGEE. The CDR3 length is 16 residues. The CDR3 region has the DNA TGTGCCAGCAGCGCCCTAGCGGGCCGATCCTACAATGAGCAGTTCTTC. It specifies CASSALAGRSYNEQFF.

CDR3 protein: CASNGMTFTEAFF. In DNA form, the CDR3 reads TGTGCCAGTAACGGGATGACGTTCACTGAAGCTTTCTTT. The chain links TRBV19 to TRBJ1-1; no definite D call. Germline V gives CDR1 LNHDA, CDR2 SQIVND (reference sequence). Trimming took off 7 bases at V and 4 bases at J, with 13 bases between the two ends. The CDR3 covers 13 residues.

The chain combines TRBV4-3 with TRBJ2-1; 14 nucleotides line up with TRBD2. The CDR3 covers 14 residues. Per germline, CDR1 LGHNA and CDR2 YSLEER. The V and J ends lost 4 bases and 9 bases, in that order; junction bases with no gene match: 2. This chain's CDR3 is CASSPGTSGSEQFF. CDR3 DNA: TGCGCCAGCAGCCCGGGGACTAGCGGGAGTGAGCAGTTCTTC.

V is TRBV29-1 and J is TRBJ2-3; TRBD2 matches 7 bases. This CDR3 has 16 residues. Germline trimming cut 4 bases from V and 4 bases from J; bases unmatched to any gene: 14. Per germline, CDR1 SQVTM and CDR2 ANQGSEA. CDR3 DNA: TGCAGCGTTGTAGTAGCGGGCCCCTCTCAGCCAGATACGCAGTATTTT. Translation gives CSVVVAGPSQPDTQYF.

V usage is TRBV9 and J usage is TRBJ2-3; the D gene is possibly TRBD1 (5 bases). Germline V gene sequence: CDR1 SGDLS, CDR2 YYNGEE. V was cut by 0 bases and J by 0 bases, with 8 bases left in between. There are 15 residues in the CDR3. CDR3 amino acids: CASSVGTHSTDTQYF. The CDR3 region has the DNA TGTGCCAGCAGCGTAGGGACACACAGCACAGATACGCAGTATTTT. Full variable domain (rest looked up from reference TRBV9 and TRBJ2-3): DSGVTQTPKHLITATGQRVTLRCSPRSGDLSVYWYQQSLDQGLQFLIQYYNGEERAKGNILERFSAQQFPDLHSELNLSSLELGDSALYFCASSVGTHSTDTQYFGPGTRLTVL.

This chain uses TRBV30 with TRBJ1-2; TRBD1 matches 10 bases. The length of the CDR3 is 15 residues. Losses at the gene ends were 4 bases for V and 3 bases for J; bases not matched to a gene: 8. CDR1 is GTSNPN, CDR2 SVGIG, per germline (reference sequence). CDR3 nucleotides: TGTGCCTGGACGGGACAGGGGCAATTTTACTATGGCTACACCTTC. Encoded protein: CAWTGQGQFYYGYTF.